These T cell receptor beta chains were read from a single sample in a study of blood T cell repertoires in COVID-19. Assay used: immunoSEQ multiplex PCR; TCRdb lists only in-frame clones, some missing. The sample includes roughly 330,000 clones, about 82% of them seen just once. The sample taken for sequencing was peripheral blood. These receptors were taken from a woman in her 50s with acute or convalescent COVID-19. The CDR3 runs from the conserved cysteine through the conserved F or W. Each record gives: V gene, J gene, D gene, clone size, CDR3 protein, CDR3 DNA. D genes are given only for firm matches. Some rows have no size entry. The others give once, few or many, or a class for an expanded clone.

TRBV28	TRBJ1-5	TRBD1	.	CASSPGQVQPQHF	TGTGCCAGCAGTCCCGGACAGGTTCAGCCCCAGCATTTT
TRBV6-5	TRBJ2-5	.	few	CASSYSQTRGETQYF	TGTGCCAGCAGTTACTCACAGACTCGAGGGGAGACCCAGTACTTC
TRBV5-8	TRBJ2-3	.	once	CASSLARTGLSTDTQYF	TGTGCCAGCAGCTTGGCGAGGACAGGACTAAGCACAGATACGCAGTATTTT
TRBV12-3/TRBV12-4	TRBJ1-2	TRBD1	once	CASSHRTGEGYTF	TGTGCCAGCAGTCACCGGACAGGGGAGGGCTACACCTTC
TRBV7-3	TRBJ2-7	.	.	CASSLSTGVLFEQYF	TGTGCCAGCAGCTTAAGTACGGGGGTCCTCTTCGAGCAGTACTTC
TRBV5-1	TRBJ2-3	TRBD1	.	CASSLEGARGTDTQYF	TGCGCCAGCAGCTTGGAGGGGGCGCGGGGCACAGATACGCAGTATTTT
TRBV11-2	TRBJ1-5	.	.	CASSLDIYQPQHF	TGTGCCAGCAGCCTTGACATCTATCAGCCCCAGCATTTT
TRBV6-2/TRBV6-3	TRBJ1-6	.	.	CASSYRGGLNSPLHF	TGTGCCAGCAGTTACCGCGGAGGGCTGAATTCACCCCTCCACTTT
TRBV24-1	TRBJ2-1	TRBD2	.	CATSDRGRGAYNEQFF	TGTGCCACCAGCGATCGGGGCCGGGGGGCCTACAATGAGCAGTTCTTC
TRBV29-1	TRBJ2-1	.	.	CSVTQDYSYNEQFF	TGCAGCGTCACCCAGGACTACAGCTACAATGAGCAGTTCTTC
TRBV9	TRBJ1-1	TRBD1	.	CASSAGQTTEAFF	TGTGCCAGCAGCGCGGGACAGACCACTGAAGCTTTCTTT
TRBV9	TRBJ1-5	.	.	CASRTRQADSNQPQHF	TGTGCCAGCAGAACGAGACAGGCAGATAGCAATCAGCCCCAGCATTTT
TRBV3-1/TRBV3-2	TRBJ2-2	TRBD2	.	CASSQGTSGRAPGELFF	TGTGCCAGCAGCCAAGGGACTAGCGGGAGGGCCCCCGGGGAGCTGTTTTTT
TRBV5-4	TRBJ2-5	.	.	CASSQKNREETQYF	TGTGCCAGCAGCCAAAAAAACAGGGAAGAGACCCAGTACTTC
TRBV24-1	TRBJ2-5	TRBD2	.	CATSDLTSGRGETQYF	TGTGCCACCAGTGATTTGACTAGCGGGAGAGGGGAGACCCAGTACTTC
TRBV27	TRBJ1-1	.	.	CASRYNTEAFF	TGTGCCAGCAGGTATAACACTGAAGCTTTCTTT
TRBV19	TRBJ2-7	TRBD1	.	CASSIVVRQGVYSYEQYF	TGTGCCAGTAGTATAGTTGTGCGACAGGGGGTGTACTCCTACGAGCAGTACTTC
TRBV14	TRBJ1-4	.	.	CASSHGIREGNEKLFF	TGTGCCAGCAGCCATGGTATCAGGGAGGGAAATGAAAAACTGTTTTTT
TRBV19	TRBJ2-7	TRBD2	.	CASSIAGGGYEQYF	TGTGCCAGTAGTATAGCTGGGGGGGGGTACGAGCAGTACTTC
TRBV3-1/TRBV3-2	TRBJ2-2	.	.	CASSQEYVTGGITGELFF	TGTGCCAGCAGCCAAGAATATGTGACAGGAGGAATCACCGGGGAGCTGTTTTTT
TRBV10-3	TRBJ2-2	TRBD1	.	CAISGTGGPMNTGELFF	TGTGCCATCAGTGGGACAGGCGGGCCCATGAACACCGGGGAGCTGTTTTTT
TRBV25-1	TRBJ2-2	TRBD1	.	CASSDTGTGNTGELFF	TGTGCCAGCAGTGATACCGGGACAGGGAACACCGGGGAGCTGTTTTTT
TRBV5-4	TRBJ2-7	.	.	CASSFRGDYEQYF	TGTGCCAGCAGCTTCCGCGGGGACTACGAGCAGTACTTC
TRBV7-2	TRBJ2-7	TRBD2	.	CASSSGLGRYEQYF	TGTGCCAGCAGCTCTGGACTAGGAAGATACGAGCAGTACTTC
TRBV2	TRBJ2-7	TRBD2	.	CASEPGTSGSFGPYEQYF	TGTGCCAGCGAACCCGGGACTAGCGGGTCCTTCGGGCCCTACGAGCAGTACTTC
TRBV7-2	TRBJ2-7	.	.	CASSLEGQRYEQYF	TGTGCCAGCAGCTTAGAAGGACAGCGCTACGAGCAGTACTTC